The 23 T cell receptor beta chains presented below share a single source sample, sequenced in a study of vaccination and CD4 T cells after COVID-19 (dated by TCRdb to 2021 to 2024). The treatment or condition label for this specimen denotes: roughly 11-day PBMC culture with coronavirus spike peptide pools or control peptides (ViraFEST assay). CD4+ T cells from unexposed donors were collected before the COVID-19 pandemic (2011-2018). These receptors' antigens are unknown. Library construction relied on PCR. The listed sequencing device is Illumina iSeq 100. DNA from cultured CD4+ T cells was subjected to TCR sequencing with the Oncomine TCR Beta short-read assay at the Johns Hopkins FTIC core. TCRdb handled the public reads itself, with Q25 trimming in fastp and clone calling in MiXCR, and kept productive beta chains. Entries are consolidated by CDR3 protein sequence, retaining the most common genes and DNA. Recorded for this sample are approximately 7,100 distinct CDR3 sequences; around 41% of them occurred a single time. The ten most abundant clones make up less than 40% of the sample.

Sequenced sample: CD4+ T cells from blood, cultured in vitro. These receptors all come from a human donor in good health.

In its sample, this clonotype ranks as medium-sized (0.01 to 0.1%). This sequence joins TRBV30 and TRBJ1-2, with unresolved D. Germline assignment: CDR1 GTSNPN and CDR2 SVGIG (reference sequence). V lost 7 bases, J lost 8 bases, and 20 bases lay in between. This CDR3 spans 13 amino acids. The CDR3 here is CASFSGGTGGYTF. CDR3 in DNA: TGTGCCTCCTTCTCAGGCGGCACGGGGGGCTACACCTTC.

Judged by abundance, this clonotype is medium-sized. This chain uses TRBV2 with TRBJ1-5; D possibly corresponds to TRBD1 (6 bases). The CDR3 consists of 13 residues. Trimming removed 8 bases from V and 4 bases from J, with 12 bases in between. Germline CDR1 and CDR2: SNHLY and FYNNEI. DNA of the CDR3: TGTGCCAGCGGAGAGAGGGGGAATCAGCCCCAGCATTTT. Residues: CASGERGNQPQHF.

This chain connects TRBV7-9 to TRBJ2-7; D uncertain. The germline CDR1 and CDR2 sequences are SEHNR and FQNEAQ (reference sequence). Trimming removed 4 bases from V and 3 bases from J, with 13 bases in between. The CDR3 runs to 14 residues. The DNA of the CDR3 is TGTGCCAGCAGCTCACCTGGTATACTCTACGAGCAGTACTTC. This gives the protein CASSSPGILYEQYF.

J is TRBJ2-5 and V is TRBV5-1; 11 bases agree with TRBD2. CDR1 is SGHRS and CDR2 is YFSETQ in the germline V gene. The CDR3 loop spans 16 amino acids. The V segment lost 0 bases and the J segment 2 bases; nucleotides outside the gene matches: 3. The CDR3: CASSLVVAGGQETQYF. CDR3 sequence (DNA): TGCGCCAGCAGCTTGGTGGTAGCGGGGGGGCAAGAGACCCAGTACTTC.

There are a few counts of this clonotype. The rearrangement joins TRBV20-1 to TRBJ2-2; TRBD1 aligns across 8 bases. Germline V gene lookup returns CDR1 DFQATT and CDR2 SNEGSKA (reference sequence). After removal of 6 bases from V and 3 bases from J, the junction contained 0 bases not matched to a gene. This CDR3 region has 12 residues. This CDR3 reads CSADRDTGELFF. In DNA form, the CDR3 reads TGCAGTGCGGACAGGGACACCGGGGAGCTGTTTTTT.

V and J are TRBV6-4 and TRBJ2-3; D tentatively reads TRBD1 or TRBD2 (6 bases each). The V end was cut by 0 bases, the J end by 3 bases, with 10 bases between. The CDR3 totals 15 residues. Germline CDR1 is MRHNA and CDR2 is SNTAGT. CDR3 bases: TGTGCCAGCAGTGACTCACAAGGGGGGACAGATACGCAGTATTTT. Residues: CASSDSQGGTDTQYF.

This chain joins TRBV20-1 and TRBJ1-3, with D possibly TRBD1 on 6 matching bases. The CDR3 is 19 residues long. Germline assignment: CDR1 DFQATT and CDR2 SNEGSKA (reference sequence). The V end lost 1 base, the J end lost 0 bases, and 22 bases lay between the germline ends. CDR3 in DNA: TGCAGTGCTAGAGGGGTGTGGGGGGGGGACACCCGCTCTGGAAACACCATATATTTT. It specifies CSARGVWGGDTRSGNTIYF.

By share, this clonotype ranks as medium-sized. This chain links TRBV27 with TRBJ1-5; 7 nucleotides match TRBD1. Germline V gene data show CDR1 as MNHEY and CDR2 as SMNVEV (reference sequence). V was pared by 5 bases and J by 2 bases, with 9 bases of the junction left unmatched. The CDR3 has 16 amino acids. The CDR3 here is CASSPNRGRGNQPQHF. CDR3 sequence (DNA): TGTGCCAGCAGTCCCAACAGGGGTCGTGGCAATCAGCCCCAGCATTTT.

V gene TRBV1 combines with J gene TRBJ2-3. TRBV1 represents a pseudogene. The CDR3 totals 13 residues. Written as DNA, the CDR3 is TGCACCAGCAGCCAAGAGAAGAAAGATACGCAGTATTTT. It is translated as CTSSQEKKDTQYF.

This clonotype showed up just a few times. The chain is built from TRBV6-5 and TRBJ1-2; TRBD1 might be the D (6 bases). Per the germline V gene, CDR1 is MNHEY and CDR2 is SVGAGI. This CDR3 has 15 residues. V dropped 4 bases and J dropped 2 bases, with 14 bases sitting between them. The CDR3 coding sequence is TGTGCCAGCAGTTCCCCAGGGGCCGGCAACTATGGCTACACCTTC. Translation: CASSSPGAGNYGYTF.

V and J are TRBV6-4 and TRBJ2-3, with TRBD2 matching 12 bases. The CDR3 is made up of 15 amino acids. The germline CDR1 and CDR2 sequences are MRHNA and SNTAGT. Trimming removed 4 bases from V and 2 bases from J; junction bases left unmatched: 1. In DNA form, the CDR3 reads TGTGCCAGCAGTGCTAGCGGGGGGGCCACAGATACGCAGTATTTT. Translating it yields CASSASGGATDTQYF.

The chain uses TRBV10-3 and TRBJ1-6; the D gene is possibly TRBD1 (5 bases). Germline CDR1 and CDR2: ENHRY and SYGVKD. The CDR3 extends over 14 amino acids. Trimming pared 4 bases from V and 8 bases from J, leaving 12 bases between. CDR3: CAISGGGRYSPLHF. The CDR3 coding sequence is TGTGCCATCAGTGGGGGGGGTAGGTATTCACCCCTCCACTTT.

The chain recombines TRBV6-1 with TRBJ1-3; D perhaps matches TRBD1 (6 bases). This CDR3 has 15 residues. CDR1 and CDR2 (germline): MNHNS, SASEGT. Deletions cut 6 bases from V and 0 bases from J, with 12 bases between. DNA of the CDR3: TGTGCCAGCAGGGACAGTGCTTTCTCTGGAAACACCATATATTTT. It yields the protein CASRDSAFSGNTIYF.

The genes are TRBV7-9 and TRBJ1-1; D unclear. Germline V gives CDR1 SEHNR, CDR2 FQNEAQ (reference sequence). The CDR3 covers 14 residues. V was trimmed by 5 bases and J by 1 base, leaving 11 bases between them. This chain's CDR3 is CASSLTTGNTEAFF. As DNA, the CDR3 is TGTGCCAGCAGCCTTACAACGGGGAACACTGAAGCTTTCTTT.

V usage is TRBV20-1 and J usage is TRBJ2-5; a weak D match, TRBD2 (5 bases). The CDR3 runs 17 residues. Trimming removed 1 base at V and 5 bases at J, with 23 bases between. CDR1 and CDR2 (germline): DFQATT, SNEGSKA (reference sequence). CDR3 sequence (DNA): TGCAGTGCTAGAGGGGCTAGTGGGTCAGGACTTGGGGAGACCCAGTACTTC. Its translation: CSARGASGSGLGETQYF.

DNA of the CDR3: TGTGCCAGCAGTGCCGGGCAGGCAGACACCGGGGAGCTGTTTTTT. Protein: CASSAGQADTGELFF. The genes are TRBV6-4 and TRBJ2-2; D gene ambiguous. Per the germline V gene, CDR1 is MRHNA and CDR2 is SNTAGT. Trimming cost V 4 bases and J 3 bases, with 12 bases left between them. This CDR3 region has 15 residues.

The J gene is TRBJ2-7, the V gene TRBV7-6; the D is unclear. The length of the CDR3 is 14 residues. V lost 5 bases and J 5 bases, leaving 16 bases between the germline ends. Germline assignment: CDR1 SGHVS and CDR2 FNYEAQ. The CDR3 bases are TGTGCCAGCAGCCCGGGCCCGGCCACCCACGAGCAGTACTTC. Residues: CASSPGPATHEQYF.

CDR3 nucleotide sequence: TGTGCCAGCGCCGATCAGGGAGGAATAACTGAAGCTTTCTTT. This gives the protein CASADQGGITEAFF. This chain joins TRBV19 and TRBJ1-1, with D perhaps TRBD1 (5 bases). The CDR3 totals 14 residues. Trimming cost V 9 bases and J 5 bases, with 19 bases left between them. CDR1 and CDR2 (germline): LNHDA, SQIVND (reference sequence).

This clonotype was seen a few times. The V call is TRBV5-4, the J call TRBJ1-2, with a possible D match to TRBD1 (6 bases). Trimming cost V 0 bases and J 2 bases, with 8 bases left between them. CDR1 SGHNT and CDR2 YYREEE come from the germline V gene (reference sequence). The CDR3 contains 14 residues. Written as DNA, the CDR3 is TGTGCCAGCAGCTTGGACAGGGAGAACTATGGCTACACCTTC. This encodes CASSLDRENYGYTF.

This chain connects TRBV6-2 or TRBV6-3 to TRBJ1-5, with unresolved D. The CDR3 sequence is 12 residues long. The V and J ends lost 4 bases and 5 bases respectively, with 6 bases between them. CDR1 is MNHEY and CDR2 is SVGEGT in the germline V gene. CDR3 region: CASSSRDQPQHF. The CDR3 DNA follows: TGTGCCAGCAGTTCGAGAGATCAGCCCCAGCATTTT.

The chain recombines TRBV20-1 with TRBJ1-1, with D possibly being TRBD1 (6 bases). With 0 bases removed from V and 3 bases from J, the gap between germline ends came to 20 bases. Germline-derived CDR1 and CDR2 are DFQATT and SNEGSKA (reference sequence). This CDR3 has 17 amino acids. Written as DNA, the CDR3 is TGCAGTGCTAGAGACCTACAGGGAAAAGGGGACCACACTGAAGCTTTCTTT. Protein product: CSARDLQGKGDHTEAFF.

This clonotype was counted only a few times. V and J are TRBV20-1 and TRBJ2-5; perhaps TRBD2 as D (6 bases). Looked up from germline, CDR1 is DFQATT and CDR2 is SNEGSKA (reference sequence). This CDR3 contains 14 residues. The ends were cut back, 3 bases at V and 2 bases at J, with 13 bases in the middle. The DNA of the CDR3 is TGCAGTGCTAGTAGCTGGACTATGCAAGAGACCCAGTACTTC. The encoded protein is CSASSWTMQETQYF.

This clonotype was found a few times. The chain couples TRBV6-5 to TRBJ1-2; D not certain. V dropped 3 bases and J dropped 6 bases, with 5 bases sitting between them. From germline, CDR1 is MNHEY and CDR2 SVGAGI. CDR3 length: 11 residues. The DNA for the CDR3 is TGTGCCAGCAGTTATGCCGATGGCTACACCTTC. Translation gives CASSYADGYTF.